Listed here are 7 T cell receptor beta chains from one sample, sequenced in a study of cytomegalovirus exposure and HLA in healthy donors. Repertoires were generated with immunoSEQ multiplex PCR, while TCRdb's copy carries only in-frame clones and drops some. The profile shows 90,000 or so clones, approximately 81% of them singletons. Sequencing was done on a sample of PBMCs. Every receptor here comes from a young man in good health and CMV-seropositive.

V gene TRBV27 combines with J gene TRBJ2-3; possible D gene TRBD2, 7 bases. V gave up 4 bases and J gave up 2 bases, with 28 bases separating them. Germline V gene data show CDR1 as MNHEY and CDR2 as SMNVEV (reference sequence). CDR3 length: 20 amino acids. Here the CDR3 reads CASSSAPILFGGLITDTQYF. CDR3 nucleotides: TGTGCCAGCAGTTCCGCCCCCATCCTGTTCGGGGGGCTCATCACAGATACGCAGTATTTT.

The gene calls are TRBV4-1 and TRBJ2-2, with D possibly TRBD1 on 6 matching bases. Trimming shortened V by 3 bases and J by 6 bases, and 14 bases separated the two germline ends. CDR3 size: 15 residues. Germline V gene lookup returns CDR1 MGHRA and CDR2 YSYEKL. The CDR3 reads CASSHQGIESGELFF. Written as DNA, the CDR3 is TGCGCCAGCAGCCATCAGGGGATCGAGTCCGGGGAGCTGTTTTTT.

The CDR3 bases are TGTGCCTTCGCCGGGACAGGGGGCCAGCCCCAGCATTTT. It codes for CAFAGTGGQPQHF. The chain combines TRBV30 with TRBJ1-5, with 12 bases identical to TRBD1. CDR1 is GTSNPN, CDR2 SVGIG, per germline (reference sequence). Trimming removed 7 bases from V and 7 bases from J; junction bases left unmatched: 5. The CDR3 sequence is 13 residues long.

The rearrangement uses TRBV10-3 and TRBJ2-3; 8 nucleotides align to TRBD2. Germline CDR1 and CDR2: ENHRY and SYGVKD. This CDR3 spans 14 amino acids. V gave up 6 bases and J gave up 1 base; unmatched junction bases: 3. DNA for the CDR3: TGTGCCATCAGAGAGACTAGCGGCACAGATACGCAGTATTTT. Protein: CAIRETSGTDTQYF.

This clone showed up just once. V usage is TRBV10-1 and J usage is TRBJ2-3, with a possible D match to TRBD1 (5 bases). Germline V gene data show CDR1 as WNHNN and CDR2 as SYGVQD (reference sequence). Trimming took off 2 bases at V and 0 bases at J, with 6 bases between the two ends. CDR3 length equals 14 residues. In DNA, the CDR3 is TGCGCCAGCAGTGAGCAGGGTAGCACAGATACGCAGTATTTT. It codes for CASSEQGSTDTQYF.

V gene TRBV10-2 combines with J gene TRBJ1-6; 9 bases are shared with TRBD1. J lost 9 bases, V lost 6 bases, and 6 bases had no gene match. This CDR3 spans 14 amino acids. CDR1 is WSHSY, CDR2 SAAADI, per germline. CDR3 amino acids: CASSRQGVTSPLHF. The CDR3 DNA is TGCGCCAGCAGCCGACAGGGGGTGACTTCACCCCTCCACTTT.

The V and J genes are TRBV5-5 and TRBJ2-5; 7 nucleotides align to TRBD1. The V gene's germline CDR1 is SGHKS and CDR2 YYEKEE (reference sequence). The CDR3 contains 14 residues. V was pared by 0 bases and J by 7 bases, with 6 bases of the junction left unmatched. The CDR3 sequence is CASSLEGGEGTQYF. DNA for the CDR3: TGTGCCAGCAGCTTGGAAGGGGGCGAAGGGACCCAGTACTTC.